The sequence of this T cell receptor (beta chain) was determined in a study of blood T cell repertoires in COVID-19. Study overall: T cells, B-cell-depleted T cells, or PBMCs supplied cDNA or gDNA.

This study enrolled people aged roughly 18 to 90 from around 25 US geographic areas. Shortly before study entry, within 2 weeks, exposed participants had met a COVID-19 case. Concerning this clone itself: This CDR3 is also generated by other DNA sequences in the sample.

The CDR3 totals 13 residues. J was trimmed by 2 bases and V by 4 bases; bases with no gene match: 0. Germline loops: CDR1 SQVTM, CDR2 ANQGSEA. Original analysis: Scientists estimated how many nucleated cells there were by amplifying reference gene primers. Assay: immunoSEQ multiplex PCR; the TCRdb copy retains only in-frame clones and omits some. From that table come the V and J calls and clone size; the DNA was used to work out D and trimming. The sample has roughly 320,000 clones, 85% to 95% seen once; the top ten hold less than 4%. This chain joins TRBV29-1 and TRBJ1-5; 9 bases line up with TRBD1. Material for sequencing was PBMCs or T cells enriched from blood (not recorded which). The receptor's source is a woman aged 25 to 39 who had been exposed to COVID-19. In DNA form, the CDR3 reads TGCAGCGTTGGGGACAGGGGCAATCAGCCCCAGCATTTT. It encodes CSVGDRGNQPQHF.